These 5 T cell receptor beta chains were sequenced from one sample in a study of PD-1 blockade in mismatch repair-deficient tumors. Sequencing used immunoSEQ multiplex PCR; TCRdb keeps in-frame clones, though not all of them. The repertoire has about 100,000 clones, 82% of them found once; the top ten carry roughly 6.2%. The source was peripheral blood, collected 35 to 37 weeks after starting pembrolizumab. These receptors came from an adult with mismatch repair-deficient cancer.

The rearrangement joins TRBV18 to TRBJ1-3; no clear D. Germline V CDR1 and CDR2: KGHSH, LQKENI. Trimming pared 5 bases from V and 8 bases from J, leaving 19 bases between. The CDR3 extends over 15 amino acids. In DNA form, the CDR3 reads TGTGCCAGCTCATTACATCCGGGAGAGCTCTACACCATATATTTT. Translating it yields CASSLHPGELYTIYF.

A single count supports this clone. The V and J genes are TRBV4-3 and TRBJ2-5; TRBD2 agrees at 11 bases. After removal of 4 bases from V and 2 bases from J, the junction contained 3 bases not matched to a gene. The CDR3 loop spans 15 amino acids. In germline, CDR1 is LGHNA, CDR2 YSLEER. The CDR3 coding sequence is TGCGCCAGCAGCCTGGGACTAGCGGCTCAAGAGACCCAGTACTTC. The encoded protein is CASSLGLAAQETQYF.

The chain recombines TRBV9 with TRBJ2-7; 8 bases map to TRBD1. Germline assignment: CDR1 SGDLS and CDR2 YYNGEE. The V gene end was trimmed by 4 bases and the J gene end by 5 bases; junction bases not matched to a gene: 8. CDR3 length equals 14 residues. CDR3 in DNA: TGTGCCAGCAGCTCTCGGACAGGGCTGGACGAGCAGTACTTC. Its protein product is CASSSRTGLDEQYF.

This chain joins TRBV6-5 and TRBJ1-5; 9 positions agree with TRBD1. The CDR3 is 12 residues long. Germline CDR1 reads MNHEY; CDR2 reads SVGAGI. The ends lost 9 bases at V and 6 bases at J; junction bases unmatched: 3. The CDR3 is CASGQGSQPQHF. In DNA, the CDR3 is TGTGCCAGTGGACAGGGGAGTCAGCCCCAGCATTTT.

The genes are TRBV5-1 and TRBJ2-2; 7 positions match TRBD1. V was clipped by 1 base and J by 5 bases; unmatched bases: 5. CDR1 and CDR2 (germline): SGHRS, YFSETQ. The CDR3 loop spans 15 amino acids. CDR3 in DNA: TGCGCCAGCAGCTTGAACAGGGGTGGGACCGGGGAGCTGTTTTTT. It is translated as CASSLNRGGTGELFF.